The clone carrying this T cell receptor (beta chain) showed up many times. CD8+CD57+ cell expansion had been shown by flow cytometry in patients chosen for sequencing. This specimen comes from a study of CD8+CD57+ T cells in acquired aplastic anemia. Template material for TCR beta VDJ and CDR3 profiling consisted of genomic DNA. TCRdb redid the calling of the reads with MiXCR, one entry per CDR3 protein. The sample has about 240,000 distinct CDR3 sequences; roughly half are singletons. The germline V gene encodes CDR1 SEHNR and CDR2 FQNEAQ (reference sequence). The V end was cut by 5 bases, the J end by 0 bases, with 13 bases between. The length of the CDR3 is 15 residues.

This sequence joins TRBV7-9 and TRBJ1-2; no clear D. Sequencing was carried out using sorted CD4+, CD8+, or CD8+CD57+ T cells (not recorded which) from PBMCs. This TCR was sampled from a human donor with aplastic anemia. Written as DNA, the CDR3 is TGTGCCAGCAGCCACCCCCAGATAGCTAACTATGGCTACACCTTC. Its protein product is CASSHPQIANYGYTF.